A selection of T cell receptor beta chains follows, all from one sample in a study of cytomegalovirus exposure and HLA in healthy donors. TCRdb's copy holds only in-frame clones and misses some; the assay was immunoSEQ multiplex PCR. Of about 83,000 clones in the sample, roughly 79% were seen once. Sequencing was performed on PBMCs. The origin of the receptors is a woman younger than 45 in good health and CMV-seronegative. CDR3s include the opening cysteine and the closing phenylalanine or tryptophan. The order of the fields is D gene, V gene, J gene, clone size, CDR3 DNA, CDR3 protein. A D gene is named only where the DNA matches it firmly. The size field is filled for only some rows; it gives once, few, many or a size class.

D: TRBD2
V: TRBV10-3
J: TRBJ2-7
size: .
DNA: TGTGCCATCAGTGATTATACTAGCGTCTCCTACGAGCAGTACTTC
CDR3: CAISDYTSVSYEQYF

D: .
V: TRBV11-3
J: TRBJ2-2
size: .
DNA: TGTGCCAGCAGCCCAGGAGGTGCGAACACCGGGGAGCTGTTTTTT
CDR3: CASSPGGANTGELFF

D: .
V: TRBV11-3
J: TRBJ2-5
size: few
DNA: TGTGCCAGCAGCTCCGGTCCCGGGGGGACCCAGTACTTC
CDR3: CASSSGPGGTQYF

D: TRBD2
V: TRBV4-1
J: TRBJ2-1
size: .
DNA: TGCGCCAGCAGGCCGACTAGCGGGAGGGCCAGAGTTGAGCAGTTCTTC
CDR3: CASRPTSGRARVEQFF

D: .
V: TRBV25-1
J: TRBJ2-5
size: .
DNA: TGTGCCAGCCGGGATTTGAAGACCCAGTACTTC
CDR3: CASRDLKTQYF

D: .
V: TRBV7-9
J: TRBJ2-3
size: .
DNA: TGTGCCAGCAGCTTAGACGGGAACCCAACGCAGTATTTT
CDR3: CASSLDGNPTQYF

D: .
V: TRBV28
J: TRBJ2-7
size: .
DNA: TGTGCCAGCAGTTTAACGGGGGCCTACGAGCAGTACTTC
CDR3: CASSLTGAYEQYF

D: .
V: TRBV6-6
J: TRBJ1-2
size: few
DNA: TGTGCCAGCAGTTACTCCCCCGGCGGAACCTCCTATGGCTACACCTTC
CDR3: CASSYSPGGTSYGYTF

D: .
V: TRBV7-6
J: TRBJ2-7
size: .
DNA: TGTGCCAGCAGCTTAGGTGGTAGCGAGAGCTCCTACGAGCAGTACTTC
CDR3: CASSLGGSESSYEQYF

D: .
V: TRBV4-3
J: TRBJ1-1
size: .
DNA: TGCGCCAGCAGCCAGGAAGGACAGCCGAACACTGAAGCTTTCTTT
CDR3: CASSQEGQPNTEAFF

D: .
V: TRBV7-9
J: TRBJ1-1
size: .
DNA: TGTGCCAGCACCCTTTTGGTGGGTGCAGGCCCGTACACTGAAGCTTTCTTT
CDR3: CASTLLVGAGPYTEAFF

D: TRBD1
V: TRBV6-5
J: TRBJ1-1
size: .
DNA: TGTGCCAGCAGTTACAACGCGGACAGGGCTGAAGCTTTCTTT
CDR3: CASSYNADRAEAFF

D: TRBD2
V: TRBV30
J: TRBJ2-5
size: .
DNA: TGTGCCTGGAGTCGGGCTAGCGGGAGTCGACCTCAAGAGACCCAGTACTTC
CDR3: CAWSRASGSRPQETQYF

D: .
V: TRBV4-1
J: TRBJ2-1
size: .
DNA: TGCGCCAGCAGCCACGATTCCGTTGCGGAGAAGCAGTTCTTC
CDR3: CASSHDSVAEKQFF

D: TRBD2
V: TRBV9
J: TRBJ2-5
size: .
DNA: TGTGCCAGCAGCGTAGACGGGACTAGCGGGAGTGAGACCCAGTACTTC
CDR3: CASSVDGTSGSETQYF

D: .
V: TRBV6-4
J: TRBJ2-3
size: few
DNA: TGTGCCAGAACGGGATCAACAAACACAGATACGCAGTATTTT
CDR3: CARTGSTNTDTQYF

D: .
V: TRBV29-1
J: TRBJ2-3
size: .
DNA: TGCAGCGTTAATAGTCAGGGTTTGGATACGCAGTATTTT
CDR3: CSVNSQGLDTQYF

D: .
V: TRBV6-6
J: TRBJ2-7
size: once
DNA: TGTGCCAGCAGTCGTTACATGGCAGGGATAACCTACGAGCAGTACTTC
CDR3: CASSRYMAGITYEQYF

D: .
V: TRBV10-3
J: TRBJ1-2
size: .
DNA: TGTGCCATCAGTGAGTCCAGGGAATATGGCTACACCTTC
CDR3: CAISESREYGYTF

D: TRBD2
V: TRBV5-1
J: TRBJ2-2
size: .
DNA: TGCGCCAGCAGCCGCCTTAGCGGGAGCGCCGGGGAGCTGTTTTTT
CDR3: CASSRLSGSAGELFF

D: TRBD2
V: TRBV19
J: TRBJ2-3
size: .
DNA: TGTGCCAGTAGTTCCCTAGCGGGAGGGCCAACAGATACGCAGTATTTT
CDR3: CASSSLAGGPTDTQYF

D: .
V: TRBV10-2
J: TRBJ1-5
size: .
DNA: TGCGCCAGCATTGGACAGTTCAATCAGCCCCAGCATTTT
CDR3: CASIGQFNQPQHF

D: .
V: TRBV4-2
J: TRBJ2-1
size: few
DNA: TGTGCCAGCAGCCAAGATCGGGGAGGTTACAATGAGCAGTTCTTC
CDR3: CASSQDRGGYNEQFF

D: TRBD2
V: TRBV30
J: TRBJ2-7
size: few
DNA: TGTGCCTGGAGTCCGCGCGGGGGGTTCCCCTACGAGCAGTACTTC
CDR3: CAWSPRGGFPYEQYF

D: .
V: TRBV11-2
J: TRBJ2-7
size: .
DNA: TGTGCCAGCAGCTTAGACCTCGAGCAGTACTTC
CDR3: CASSLDLEQYF

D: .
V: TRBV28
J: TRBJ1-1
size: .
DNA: TGTGCCAGCAGCCTAAGGGCGGGCACTGAAGCTTTCTTT
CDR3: CASSLRAGTEAFF

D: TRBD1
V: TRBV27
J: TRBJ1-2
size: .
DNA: TGTGCCAGCAGTTCCTACCCTACCGGACAGGTCTATGGCTACACCTTC
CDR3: CASSSYPTGQVYGYTF